This T cell receptor beta chain was observed in a study of blood T cell repertoires in COVID-19. Study as a whole: Both acute and convalescent COVID-19 samples were obtained from the United States, Italy and Spain. From T cells, B-cell-depleted T cells, or PBMCs came the material, which was cDNA or gDNA.

How the authors handled the data: Nucleated cell number was recorded as an estimate derived from reference gene primer amplification. Assay: immunoSEQ multiplex PCR; the TCRdb copy retains only in-frame clones and omits some. V and J calls and clone size follow that table, whereas D and trimming were derived from the DNA. The data hold 140,000 to 150,000 clones, with about 84% observed a single time. Sequencing was performed on peripheral blood. This clonotype was obtained from a man between 60 and 75 years old with active or convalescent COVID-19.

CDR3 nucleotides: TGCGCCAGCAGAGGAAGTCAGGGTAGGGGTGTCGAGCAGTACTTC. This translates into CASRGSQGRGVEQYF. This sequence joins TRBV5-1 and TRBJ2-7; TRBD1 is a possible D gene (5 bases). The CDR3 totals 15 residues. The V end lost 5 bases, the J end lost 6 bases, and 21 bases lay between the germline ends. Germline CDR1 and CDR2: SGHRS and YFSETQ.